Included here is one T cell receptor (beta chain) sequence, with context. Germline V gene data show CDR1 as MDHEN and CDR2 as SYDVKM. The CDR3 length is 17 residues. J was trimmed by 2 bases and V by 6 bases; bases with no gene match: 7. This sample was taken from a study of blood T cell repertoires in COVID-19. Study context: Some COVID-19 samples were acute and others convalescent; all came from the United States, Italy and Spain. Sample material is recorded as cDNA or gDNA derived from T cells, B-cell-depleted T cells, or PBMCs.

Authors' data handling: Reference gene primer amplification gave estimated nucleated cell counts. Libraries were prepared by immunoSEQ multiplex PCR; TCRdb keeps only in-frame clonotypes and omits some of them. V and J calls and clone size are as listed in that table; D and trimming were resolved from the DNA. The sample shows nearly 110,000 clones, around 80% of them seen only once. The rearrangement links TRBV28 to TRBJ2-5; 15 bases align to TRBD2. Material for sequencing was peripheral blood. This clonotype originated in a woman aged 55 to 70 with acute or convalescent COVID-19. CDR3: CASSGGLAGGSQETQYF. In nucleotides, the CDR3 is TGTGCCAGCAGCGGAGGACTAGCGGGAGGGTCACAAGAGACCCAGTACTTC.